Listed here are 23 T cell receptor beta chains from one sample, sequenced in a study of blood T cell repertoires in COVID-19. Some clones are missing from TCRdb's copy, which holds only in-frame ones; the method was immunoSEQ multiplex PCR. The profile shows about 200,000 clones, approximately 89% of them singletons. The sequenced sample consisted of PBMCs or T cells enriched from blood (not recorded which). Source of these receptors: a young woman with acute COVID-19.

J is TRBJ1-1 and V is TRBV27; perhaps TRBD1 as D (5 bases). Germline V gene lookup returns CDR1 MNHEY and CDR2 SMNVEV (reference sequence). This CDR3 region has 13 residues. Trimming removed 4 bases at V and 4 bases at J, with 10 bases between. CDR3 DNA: TGTGCCAGCAGTTCTCAGGGCGGCACTGAAGCTTTCTTT. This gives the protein CASSSQGGTEAFF.

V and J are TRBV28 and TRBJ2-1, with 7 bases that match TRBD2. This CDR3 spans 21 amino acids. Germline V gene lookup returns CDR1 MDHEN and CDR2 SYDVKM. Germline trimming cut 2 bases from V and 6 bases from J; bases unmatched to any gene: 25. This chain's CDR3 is CASSLPPWVAGVNNQPNEQFF. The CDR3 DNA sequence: TGTGCCAGCAGTTTACCTCCCTGGGTGGCGGGGGTTAATAATCAGCCCAATGAGCAGTTCTTC.

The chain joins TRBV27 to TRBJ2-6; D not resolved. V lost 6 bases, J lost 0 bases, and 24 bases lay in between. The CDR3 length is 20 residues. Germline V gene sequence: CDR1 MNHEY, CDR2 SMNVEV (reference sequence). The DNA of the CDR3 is TGTGCCAGCAGGCCTGGAAAGTTGTTGTTGGCTAGCTCTGGGGCCAACGTCCTGACTTTC. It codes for CASRPGKLLLASSGANVLTF.

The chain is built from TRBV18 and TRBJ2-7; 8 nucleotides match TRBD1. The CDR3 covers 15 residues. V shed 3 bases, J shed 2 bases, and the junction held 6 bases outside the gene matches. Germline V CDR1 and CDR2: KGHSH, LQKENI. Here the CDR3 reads CASSPLAGGPYEQYF. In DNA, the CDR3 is TGTGCCAGCTCACCTCTTGCAGGGGGCCCCTACGAGCAGTACTTC. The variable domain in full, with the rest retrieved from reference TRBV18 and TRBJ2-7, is NAGVMQNPRHLVRRRGQEARLRCSPMKGHSHVYWYRQLPEEGLKFMVYLQKENIIDESGMPKERFSAEFPKEGPSILRIQQVVRGDSAAYFCASSPLAGGPYEQYFGPGTRLTVT.

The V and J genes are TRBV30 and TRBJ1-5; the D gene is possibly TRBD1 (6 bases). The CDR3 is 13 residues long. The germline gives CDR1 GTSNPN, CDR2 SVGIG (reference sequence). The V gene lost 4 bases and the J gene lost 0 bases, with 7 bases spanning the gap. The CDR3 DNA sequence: TGTGCCTGGAACAGGGATAGCAATCAGCCCCAGCATTTT. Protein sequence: CAWNRDSNQPQHF.

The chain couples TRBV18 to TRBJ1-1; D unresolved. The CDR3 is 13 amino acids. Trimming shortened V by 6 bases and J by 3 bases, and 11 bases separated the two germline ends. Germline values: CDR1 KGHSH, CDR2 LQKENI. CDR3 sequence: CASSADLYTEAFF. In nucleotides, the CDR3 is TGTGCCAGCTCTGCCGACTTATACACTGAAGCTTTCTTT.

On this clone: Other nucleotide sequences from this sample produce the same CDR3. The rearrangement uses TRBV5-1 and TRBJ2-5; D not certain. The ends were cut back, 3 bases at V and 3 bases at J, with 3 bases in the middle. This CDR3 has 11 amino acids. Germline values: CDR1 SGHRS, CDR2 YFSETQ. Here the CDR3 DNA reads TGCGCCAGCAGCTCTAAAGAGACCCAGTACTTC. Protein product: CASSSKETQYF.

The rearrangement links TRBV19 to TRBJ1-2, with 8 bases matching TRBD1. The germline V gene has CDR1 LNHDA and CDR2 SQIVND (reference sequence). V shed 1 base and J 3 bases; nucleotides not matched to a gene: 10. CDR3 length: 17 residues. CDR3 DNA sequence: TGTGCCAGTAGTATAGGTGGGACAGGTGCCTCCCACTATGGCTACACCTTC. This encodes CASSIGGTGASHYGYTF.

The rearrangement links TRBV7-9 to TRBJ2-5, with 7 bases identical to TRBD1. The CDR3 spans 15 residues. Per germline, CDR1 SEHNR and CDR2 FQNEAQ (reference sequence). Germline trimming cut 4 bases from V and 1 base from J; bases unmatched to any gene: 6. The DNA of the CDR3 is TGTGCCAGCAGCTCTCGACAGGGTGCCCAAGAGACCCAGTACTTC. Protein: CASSSRQGAQETQYF.

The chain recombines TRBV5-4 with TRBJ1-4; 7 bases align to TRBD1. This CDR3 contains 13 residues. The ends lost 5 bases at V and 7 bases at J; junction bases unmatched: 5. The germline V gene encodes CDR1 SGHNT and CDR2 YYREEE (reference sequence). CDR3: CASRPDRAEKLFF. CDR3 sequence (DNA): TGTGCCAGCAGACCCGACAGGGCTGAAAAACTGTTTTTT.

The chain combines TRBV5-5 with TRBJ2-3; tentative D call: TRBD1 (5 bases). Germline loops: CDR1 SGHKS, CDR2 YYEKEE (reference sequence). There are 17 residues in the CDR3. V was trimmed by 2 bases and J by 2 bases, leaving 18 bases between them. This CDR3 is CASSFLRGRMITDTQYF. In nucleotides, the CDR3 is TGTGCCAGCAGCTTCCTAAGGGGCCGGATGATCACAGATACGCAGTATTTT. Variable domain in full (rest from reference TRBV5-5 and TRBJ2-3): DAGVTQSPTHLIKTRGQQVTLRCSPISGHKSVSWYQQVLGQGPQFIFQYYEKEERGRGNFPDRFSARQFPNYSSELNVNALLLGDSALYLCASSFLRGRMITDTQYFGPGTRLTVL.

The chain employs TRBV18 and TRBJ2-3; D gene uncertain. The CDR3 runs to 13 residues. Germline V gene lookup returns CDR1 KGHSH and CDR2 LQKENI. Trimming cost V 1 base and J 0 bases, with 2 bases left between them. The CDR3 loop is CASSPLSTDTQYF. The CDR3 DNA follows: TGTGCCAGCTCACCACTAAGCACAGATACGCAGTATTTT.

In DNA form, the CDR3 reads TGTGCCAGCAGTCAAGCGGGGGGTCAAGAGACCCAGTACTTC. Encoded protein: CASSQAGGQETQYF. The chain has TRBV7-6 and TRBJ2-5; 9 positions match TRBD2. CDR3 length: 14 amino acids. V gave up 6 bases and J gave up 2 bases; unmatched junction bases: 4. Germline values: CDR1 SGHVS, CDR2 FNYEAQ.

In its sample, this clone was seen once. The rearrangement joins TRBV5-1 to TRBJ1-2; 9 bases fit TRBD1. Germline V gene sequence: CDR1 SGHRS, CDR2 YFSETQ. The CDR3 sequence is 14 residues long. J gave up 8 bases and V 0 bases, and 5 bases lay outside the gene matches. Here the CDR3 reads CASSLAGQGEGYTF. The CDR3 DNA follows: TGCGCCAGCAGCTTGGCGGGACAGGGTGAGGGCTACACCTTC.

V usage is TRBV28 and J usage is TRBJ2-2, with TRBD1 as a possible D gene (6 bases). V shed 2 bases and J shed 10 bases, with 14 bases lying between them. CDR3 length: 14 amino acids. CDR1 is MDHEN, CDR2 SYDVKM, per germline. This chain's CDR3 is CASSLNGRGKELFF. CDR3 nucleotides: TGTGCCAGCAGTTTAAATGGCAGGGGCAAGGAGCTGTTTTTT.

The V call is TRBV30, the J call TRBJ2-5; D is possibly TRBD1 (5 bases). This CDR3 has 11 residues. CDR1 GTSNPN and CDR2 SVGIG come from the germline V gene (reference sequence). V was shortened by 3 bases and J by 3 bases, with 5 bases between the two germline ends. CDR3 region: CAWRTEETQYF. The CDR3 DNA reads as TGTGCCTGGAGGACAGAAGAGACCCAGTACTTC.

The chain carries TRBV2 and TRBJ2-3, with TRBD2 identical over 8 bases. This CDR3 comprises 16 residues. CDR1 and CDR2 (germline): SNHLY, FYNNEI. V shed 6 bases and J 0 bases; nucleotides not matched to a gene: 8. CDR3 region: CASSRLSGASTDTQYF. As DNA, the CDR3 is TGTGCCAGCAGCAGACTTAGCGGGGCCAGCACAGATACGCAGTATTTT.

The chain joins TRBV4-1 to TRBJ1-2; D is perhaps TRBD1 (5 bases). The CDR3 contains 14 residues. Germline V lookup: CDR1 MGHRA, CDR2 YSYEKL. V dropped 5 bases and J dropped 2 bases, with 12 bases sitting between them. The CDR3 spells CASSVRDGNYGYTF. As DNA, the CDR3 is TGCGCCAGCAGCGTCAGGGATGGAAACTATGGCTACACCTTC.

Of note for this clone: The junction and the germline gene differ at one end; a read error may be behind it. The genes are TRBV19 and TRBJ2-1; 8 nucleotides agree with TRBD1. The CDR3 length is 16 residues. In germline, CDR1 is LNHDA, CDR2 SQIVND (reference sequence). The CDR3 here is CASTIFTGTGDNEQFF. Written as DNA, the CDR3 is TGTGCCAGTACTATATTCACCGGGACAGGAGACAATGAGCAGTTCTTC.

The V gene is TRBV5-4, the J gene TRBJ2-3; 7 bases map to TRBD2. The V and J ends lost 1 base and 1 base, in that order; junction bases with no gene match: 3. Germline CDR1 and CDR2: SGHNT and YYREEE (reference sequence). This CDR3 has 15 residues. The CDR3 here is CASSLPRGGTDTQYF. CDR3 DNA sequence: TGTGCCAGCAGCTTGCCCCGGGGGGGCACAGATACGCAGTATTTT.

The CDR3 DNA follows: TGCAGCGTTTTGGTACCCTTGAGCTCTGGGGCCAACGTCCTGACTTTC. Protein: CSVLVPLSSGANVLTF. V gene TRBV29-1 combines with J gene TRBJ2-6; no clear D. Germline lookup yields CDR1 SQVTM and CDR2 ANQGSEA. The V end was cut by 5 bases, the J end by 0 bases, with 14 bases between. The CDR3 totals 16 residues.

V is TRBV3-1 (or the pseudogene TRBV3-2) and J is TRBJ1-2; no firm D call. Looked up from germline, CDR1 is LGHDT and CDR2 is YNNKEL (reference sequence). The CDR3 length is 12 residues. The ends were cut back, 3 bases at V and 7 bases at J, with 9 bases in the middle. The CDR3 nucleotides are TGTGCCAGCAGCCAGAGGGTTTCTGGCTACACCTTC. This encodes CASSQRVSGYTF.

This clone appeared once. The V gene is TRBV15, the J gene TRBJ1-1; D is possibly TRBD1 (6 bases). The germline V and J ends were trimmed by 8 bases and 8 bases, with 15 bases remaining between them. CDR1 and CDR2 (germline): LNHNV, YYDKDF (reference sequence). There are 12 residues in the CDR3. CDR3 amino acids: CATGGGQHEAFF. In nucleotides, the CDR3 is TGTGCCACCGGCGGCGGACAGCACGAAGCTTTCTTT.